The table lists the clone carrying this T cell receptor beta chain with many counts. This sample was taken from a study of early T cells in non-severe SARS-CoV-2 infection. About the study: Sequencing of unsorted whole blood was done on bulk RNA, leaving chains unpaired.

Researchers attached unique molecular identifiers to individual cDNA molecules. TCRdb processed the 5' RACE reads anew with MiXCR; each CDR3 protein has one entry. This repertoire shows about 29,000 distinct CDR3 sequences, roughly 5.9% found once; its top ten account for roughly 0.88%. This CDR3 has 11 residues. CDR1 and CDR2 (germline): MNHNY, SVGAGI (reference sequence). The V end lost 6 bases, the J end lost 5 bases, and 7 bases lay between the germline ends. The origin of this receptor is an adult who was a healthcare worker with PCR-confirmed SARS-CoV-2 infection or an uninfected control (not recorded which). The sequenced sample consisted of whole blood. This sequence joins TRBV6-6 and TRBJ1-2, with D hard to call. CDR3 DNA sequence: TGTGCCAGCAGGCACCAATATGGCTACACCTTC. Amino acids: CASRHQYGYTF.